A selection of T cell receptor beta chains follows, all from one sample in a study of blood T cell repertoires in COVID-19. The method was immunoSEQ multiplex PCR; TCRdb's version includes in-frame clones alone and lacks a portion of them. The sample shows nearly 350,000 clones, over 70% of them seen only once. What was sequenced was peripheral blood. Receptors were obtained from a woman in her fifties or sixties with COVID-19, enrolled during active disease. Each CDR3 is given with its conserved first and last residue. Each record gives: clone size, D gene, J gene, V gene, CDR3 protein, CDR3 DNA. A D gene is named only where the DNA matches it firmly. Only some rows state a clone size, as once, few, many or a class for expanded clones.

abundance: -; d_gene: -; j_gene: TRBJ1-1; v_gene: TRBV29-1; CDR3aa: CSVADSPKGTEAFF; CDR3nt: TGCAGCGTCGCGGACAGCCCAAAGGGCACTGAAGCTTTCTTT
abundance: -; d_gene: -; j_gene: TRBJ2-3; v_gene: TRBV11-3; CDR3aa: CASSSLDTQYF; CDR3nt: TGTGCCAGCAGCTCTCTGGATACGCAGTATTTT
abundance: few; d_gene: -; j_gene: TRBJ1-5; v_gene: TRBV4-1; CDR3aa: CASSHGEGGQPQHF; CDR3nt: TGCGCCAGCAGCCACGGGGAGGGGGGTCAGCCCCAGCATTTT
abundance: -; d_gene: TRBD1; j_gene: TRBJ1-1; v_gene: TRBV18; CDR3aa: CASSRGGADTEAFF; CDR3nt: TGTGCCAGCTCGCGAGGGGGCGCGGACACTGAAGCTTTCTTT
abundance: -; d_gene: TRBD1; j_gene: TRBJ2-1; v_gene: TRBV2; CDR3aa: CASRNGQGGVYEQFF; CDR3nt: TGTGCCAGCAGGAACGGACAGGGTGGGGTATATGAGCAGTTCTTC
abundance: -; d_gene: -; j_gene: TRBJ1-2; v_gene: TRBV5-1; CDR3aa: CASGEGYGYTF; CDR3nt: TGCGCCAGCGGAGAAGGATATGGCTACACCTTC
abundance: -; d_gene: TRBD2; j_gene: TRBJ2-7; v_gene: TRBV29-1; CDR3aa: CSVPGTSGRIYEQYF; CDR3nt: TGCAGCGTCCCCGGGACTAGCGGGAGGATCTACGAGCAGTACTTC
abundance: once; d_gene: -; j_gene: TRBJ1-2; v_gene: TRBV10-3; CDR3aa: CAISDGNYGYTF; CDR3nt: TGTGCCATCAGTGACGGGAACTATGGCTACACCTTC
abundance: -; d_gene: TRBD1; j_gene: TRBJ1-5; v_gene: TRBV5-1; CDR3aa: CASSPTGGVGQPQHF; CDR3nt: TGCGCCAGCAGCCCCACAGGGGGCGTCGGTCAGCCCCAGCATTTT
abundance: once; d_gene: TRBD1; j_gene: TRBJ1-6; v_gene: TRBV10-1; CDR3aa: CASSPGQEYSPLHF; CDR3nt: TGCGCCAGCAGTCCGGGACAGGAATATTCACCCCTCCACTTT
abundance: -; d_gene: TRBD2; j_gene: TRBJ2-7; v_gene: TRBV30; CDR3aa: CAWSLAGGDEQYF; CDR3nt: TGTGCCTGGTCCTTAGCGGGAGGCGACGAGCAGTACTTC
abundance: few; d_gene: TRBD1; j_gene: TRBJ1-1; v_gene: TRBV29-1; CDR3aa: CSVAGQAKTEAFF; CDR3nt: TGCAGCGTTGCAGGACAGGCGAAAACTGAAGCTTTCTTT
abundance: -; d_gene: TRBD1; j_gene: TRBJ1-5; v_gene: TRBV6-2/TRBV6-3; CDR3aa: CASSYSVVLGQGNQPQHF; CDR3nt: TGTGCCAGCAGTTACTCGGTTGTTCTGGGACAGGGTAATCAGCCCCAGCATTTT
abundance: -; d_gene: TRBD1; j_gene: TRBJ1-5; v_gene: TRBV5-6; CDR3aa: CASSETGYGQPQHF; CDR3nt: TGTGCCAGCAGCGAGACAGGGTATGGTCAGCCCCAGCATTTT
abundance: -; d_gene: TRBD2; j_gene: TRBJ2-1; v_gene: TRBV3-1/TRBV3-2; CDR3aa: CASSPIAGGRNEQFF; CDR3nt: TGTGCCAGCAGCCCCATAGCGGGAGGGCGCAATGAGCAGTTCTTC
abundance: -; d_gene: TRBD2; j_gene: TRBJ2-5; v_gene: TRBV11-1; CDR3aa: CASGRGQQETQYF; CDR3nt: TGTGCCAGCGGGAGGGGCCAACAAGAGACCCAGTACTTC
abundance: -; d_gene: -; j_gene: TRBJ1-1; v_gene: TRBV10-1; CDR3aa: CATPRSRRENTEAFF; CDR3nt: TGCGCCACCCCGCGATCTCGGAGGGAGAACACTGAAGCTTTCTTT
abundance: -; d_gene: -; j_gene: TRBJ2-5; v_gene: TRBV2; CDR3aa: CASKWGREETQYF; CDR3nt: TGTGCCAGCAAGTGGGGGCGCGAGGAGACCCAGTACTTC
abundance: -; d_gene: TRBD2; j_gene: TRBJ2-2; v_gene: TRBV6-2/TRBV6-3; CDR3aa: CASSRGLARPTGELFF; CDR3nt: TGTGCCAGCAGCCGTGGACTAGCGAGACCCACCGGGGAGCTGTTTTTT
abundance: -; d_gene: TRBD2; j_gene: TRBJ2-7; v_gene: TRBV27; CDR3aa: CASSYAGAGYEQYF; CDR3nt: TGTGCCAGCTCTTATGCGGGAGCGGGCTACGAGCAGTACTTC
abundance: -; d_gene: -; j_gene: TRBJ2-7; v_gene: TRBV27; CDR3aa: CASSSRGGHLYEQYF; CDR3nt: TGTGCCAGCAGTTCGCGAGGGGGACACCTCTACGAGCAGTACTTC
abundance: -; d_gene: -; j_gene: TRBJ1-5; v_gene: TRBV6-2/TRBV6-3; CDR3aa: CASSYVGAQPQHF; CDR3nt: TGTGCCAGCAGTTACGTGGGGGCTCAGCCCCAGCATTTT
abundance: once; d_gene: -; j_gene: TRBJ2-7; v_gene: TRBV7-2; CDR3aa: CASSLGRNTYEQYF; CDR3nt: TGTGCCAGCAGCTTAGGCAGGAACACCTACGAGCAGTACTTC
abundance: -; d_gene: -; j_gene: TRBJ1-1; v_gene: TRBV27; CDR3aa: CASSFYGNTEAFF; CDR3nt: TGTGCCAGCAGTTTTTACGGGAACACTGAAGCTTTCTTT
abundance: once; d_gene: -; j_gene: TRBJ2-7; v_gene: TRBV15; CDR3aa: CATRQRQDPIYEQYF; CDR3nt: TGTGCCACCAGGCAACGACAGGACCCGATCTACGAGCAGTACTTC
abundance: -; d_gene: -; j_gene: TRBJ1-1; v_gene: TRBV18; CDR3aa: CASSPKQGSGSEAFF; CDR3nt: TGTGCCAGCTCACCAAAGCAGGGGTCAGGGTCCGAAGCTTTCTTT
abundance: -; d_gene: -; j_gene: TRBJ1-4; v_gene: TRBV19; CDR3aa: CASSDRPTSGEKLFF; CDR3nt: TGTGCCAGTAGTGATCGCCCCACCAGCGGTGAAAAACTGTTTTTT
abundance: few; d_gene: -; j_gene: TRBJ1-1; v_gene: TRBV7-9; CDR3aa: CASTNTDEAFF; CDR3nt: TGTGCCAGCACCAACACAGATGAAGCTTTCTTT
abundance: -; d_gene: -; j_gene: TRBJ2-2; v_gene: TRBV9; CDR3aa: CASSGYTNTGELFF; CDR3nt: TGTGCCAGCAGCGGTTATACGAACACCGGGGAGCTGTTTTTT
abundance: -; d_gene: TRBD1; j_gene: TRBJ1-4; v_gene: TRBV2; CDR3aa: CASRGQGGREKLFF; CDR3nt: TGTGCCAGCAGGGGACAGGGTGGACGTGAAAAACTGTTTTTT